This T cell receptor (beta chain) comes out of a study of cytomegalovirus exposure and HLA in healthy donors. Comment on this clone: Its antigen remains unidentified.

Amplification used 60 Vbeta primers and 13 Jbeta primers. Profiled with immunoSEQ multiplex PCR; TCRdb holds only in-frame clones, not every one. The sample includes 140,000 to 150,000 clones, about 73% of them seen just once. Germline lookup yields CDR1 SGHNT and CDR2 YYREEE (reference sequence). CDR3 length: 15 residues. V was trimmed by 0 bases and J by 3 bases, leaving 12 bases between them. Study-wide findings and caveats: Upon later analysis, HLA-associated TCR beta chains proved more clonally expanded than other, equally common chains. An apparent linkage of common viral pathogens to several of the most significant clusters emerged in a later analysis.

The chain couples TRBV5-4 to TRBJ1-1; a possible D gene is TRBD1 (5 bases). The specimen was PBMCs. The TCR comes from a woman aged 55 to 70 in good health and CMV-seropositive. DNA of the CDR3: TGTGCCAGCAGCTTGGACAGCGGGGGGGACACTGAAGCTTTCTTT. This codes for CASSLDSGGDTEAFF.